This T cell receptor beta chain was identified during a study of T-cell memory formation after mild COVID-19 (dated by TCRdb to about 2021). Study-level background: Most TCR sequence clusters were specific to one of the two donors. Longitudinal TCRalpha and TCRbeta repertoire sequencing tracked T-cell clones expanding and contracting after mild COVID-19 in two donors. The cohort comprised two young, previously healthy adult volunteers, one female and one male. Overall study outcomes, separate from this receptor: Whether the second-wave clones peaking on day 37 were SARS-CoV-2 specific was not confirmed. Some responding clones were found in pre-infection memory, which suggests that pre-existing cross-reactive memory T cells took part in the SARS-CoV-2 response. Contracting CD4+ clones turned up mainly in the CM and EM memory subsets, whereas EMRA was where CD8+ clones were enriched. Clones that contracted from day 15 to 85 showed balanced CD4/CD8 phenotypes, whereas a second wave of clones that expanded from day 15 to 37 leaned towards CD4+. Only two mild cases were covered in the study, and larger cohorts including severe cases with pre-infection samples were considered necessary.

PBMCs were isolated by Ficoll-Paque density gradient centrifugation. The sequencing machine was an Illumina NovaSeq 6000. TCRalpha and TCRbeta cDNA libraries were built by 5'RACE with constant-segment primers, adding sample barcodes and unique molecular identifiers. RNA was extracted from every sample with Trizol reagent. The libraries were amplified in two PCR steps, and the second step added a second sample barcode and Illumina TruSeq adapters. The libraries were sequenced on an Illumina NovaSeq using 2 x 150 bp paired-end reads. The study's own analysis went as follows. With migec v1.2.7, reads were demultiplexed and then collapsed into UMI-guided consensus sequences. Using mixcr v2.1.11, the UMI consensuses were aligned to TRA and TRB V and J templates and assembled into clonotypes. Expanded or contracted clonotypes were those called significant by both edgeR and NoisET, with noise models trained on biological replicates. For edgeR calls, the thresholds were a false discovery rate-adjusted p below 0.01 and a log2 fold-change of 1. PCA with hierarchical clustering of max-normalized trajectories of the 1000 most abundant clonotypes was used as exploratory dynamics analysis. The CD4 or CD8 phenotype of responding clones was assigned using the separately sequenced CD4+ and CD8+ repertoires. Starting from the raw public reads, TCRdb applied fastp trimming at Q25, assembled clones with MiXCR and retained in-frame beta chains. When rows share a CDR3 protein, they turn into one entry using the most common DNA and genes. The V and J calls were determined by TCRdb, not by the authors. The sample table lists 200,000 to 250,000 distinct CDR3 sequences, roughly 15% of them with a count of one. Approximately 3.6% of the sample is in the top ten clones.

This clonotype was seen repeatedly, ten times or more. Its antigen is unknown. No base quality values were provided; no much bigger clone lies one nucleotide off. This sequence was found in a man aged 18 to 30 who had mild COVID-19 (a few samples of this study predate the infection). The sample titles of this study are shuffled in the database, so cell type and time point are left out; the donor was told from shared clones. Material for sequencing was PBMCs or a T cell subset sorted from them (not recorded which).

The DNA is as follows: TGCGCCAGCAGCTTGTCACAGGGGACCACAGATACGCAGTATTTT. This is translated as CASSLSQGTTDTQYF. The chain was built from TRBV5-1 and TRBJ2-3; the central 7 bases match TRBD1. V lost 1 base and J lost 2 bases, and the count of bases not matched to a germline gene is 4. The CDR3 spans 15 residues, from the cysteine through the phenylalanine. The read is trimmed to its CDR3 DNA, 45 bases read in frame from base 1. From the germline V gene, CDR1 is SGHRS and CDR2 is YFSETQ. Supplemented by the reference TRBV5-1 and TRBJ2-3 proteins around the CDR3, the complete variable domain is KAGVTQTPRYLIKTRGQQVTLSCSPISGHRSVSWYQQTPGQGLQFLFEYFSETQRNKGNFPGRFSGRQFSNSRSEMNVSTLELGDSALYLCASSLSQGTTDTQYFGPGTRLTVL.